The rows below give T cell receptor beta chains drawn from one sample of a study of blood T cell repertoires in COVID-19. Method: immunoSEQ multiplex PCR; TCRdb's copy keeps in-frame clones and lacks some. The profile shows a few hundred thousand clones, 70% to 90% of them singletons. The specimen was PBMCs or T cells enriched from blood (not recorded which). All receptors derive from a woman aged 25 to 45 who had recovered from COVID-19. CDR3s include the opening cysteine and the closing phenylalanine or tryptophan. The D gene is left open where the match is weak. Expanded clones are given a class, and other clones once, few, many or no size at all.

once | - | 15 | TRBJ1-1 | TRBV25-1 | CASSGYDSLDTEAFF | TGTGCCAGCAGTGGTTACGACAGCCTGGACACTGAAGCTTTCTTT
- | TRBD2 | 15 | TRBJ2-3 | TRBV10-1 | CASSPSAGVADTQYF | TGCGCCAGTTCCCCCTCCGCGGGAGTGGCAGATACGCAGTATTTT
- | - | 12 | TRBJ2-4 | TRBV6-1 | CASSEPSNIQYF | TGTGCCAGCAGTGAACCCTCCAACATTCAGTACTTC
- | - | 16 | TRBJ2-2 | TRBV5-1 | CASSSLVGDVTGELFF | TGCGCCAGCAGCTCTTTGGTGGGAGACGTCACCGGGGAGCTGTTTTTT
few | - | 15 | TRBJ2-1 | TRBV4-1 | CASSQDGTSGNEQFF | TGCGCCAGCAGCCAAGATGGAACCAGCGGCAATGAGCAGTTCTTC
- | TRBD2 | 15 | TRBJ2-2 | TRBV5-4 | CASSSGGGPAGELFF | TGTGCCAGCAGCTCGGGCGGGGGGCCGGCCGGGGAGCTGTTTTTT
- | - | 12 | TRBJ2-3 | TRBV14 | CASSQDRNTQYF | TGTGCCAGCAGCCAAGACCGTAATACGCAGTATTTT
- | TRBD1 | 15 | TRBJ1-1 | TRBV7-9 | CASSSMTGTNTEAFF | TGTGCCAGCAGCTCAATGACAGGGACGAACACTGAAGCTTTCTTT
- | - | 16 | TRBJ1-3 | TRBV19 | CASHSGVGKAGNTIYF | TGTGCCAGTCATTCGGGAGTCGGAAAAGCTGGAAACACCATATATTTT
once | TRBD1 | 17 | TRBJ1-4 | TRBV10-1 | CATLHDRGGTTNEKLFF | TGCGCCACCCTGCACGACAGGGGCGGTACGACTAATGAAAAACTGTTTTTT
- | - | 15 | TRBJ2-1 | TRBV7-3 | CASSLSRGRGNEQFF | TGTGCCAGCAGCTTAAGCCGTGGTAGGGGCAATGAGCAGTTCTTC
- | - | 15 | TRBJ1-2 | TRBV28 | CASSVPWNGLYGYTF | TGTGCCAGCAGTGTCCCTTGGAACGGACTTTATGGCTACACCTTC
- | - | 15 | TRBJ2-5 | TRBV3-1/TRBV3-2 | CASSQEAGGAKTQYF | TGTGCCAGCAGCCAAGAAGCAGGAGGGGCGAAGACCCAGTACTTC
- | - | 15 | TRBJ1-4 | TRBV2 | CASSGKGGVYEKLFF | TGTGCCAGCAGCGGGAAGGGGGGGGTATATGAAAAACTGTTTTTT
once | - | 13 | TRBJ1-6 | TRBV12-3/TRBV12-4 | CASSPGGPSPLHF | TGTGCCAGCAGCCCTGGAGGACCCTCACCCCTCCACTTT
few | - | 16 | TRBJ1-3 | TRBV7-3 | CASSLQGSTSGNTIYF | TGTGCCAGCAGCTTACAGGGTTCCACGTCCGGAAACACCATATATTTT
- | - | 16 | TRBJ1-1 | TRBV6-5 | CASSYSALGPNTEAFF | TGTGCCAGCAGTTACTCAGCCTTGGGGCCCAACACTGAAGCTTTCTTT
- | TRBD1 | 14 | TRBJ2-5 | TRBV7-3 | CASSLLGTGETQYF | TGTGCCAGCAGCCTCCTCGGGACAGGGGAGACCCAGTACTTC
- | TRBD1 | 15 | TRBJ2-5 | TRBV5-8 | CASSLYGTGPETQYF | TGTGCCAGCAGCTTGTATGGGACAGGGCCGGAGACCCAGTACTTC
- | - | 14 | TRBJ1-1 | TRBV15 | CATSRALQGIGAFF | TGTGCCACCAGCAGAGCCCTACAGGGAATAGGAGCTTTCTTT
- | - | 18 | TRBJ1-6 | TRBV28 | CASSFSSGRETYNSPLHF | TGTGCCAGCAGTTTTAGTAGCGGCCGGGAGACCTATAATTCACCCCTCCACTTT
few | TRBD1 | 13 | TRBJ1-2 | TRBV6-5 | CASSQGQKSGYTF | TGTGCCAGCAGCCAGGGACAGAAAAGCGGCTACACCTTC
- | TRBD1 | 14 | TRBJ1-2 | TRBV7-8 | CASSISTGPYGYTF | TGTGCCAGCAGCATCTCGACAGGGCCCTATGGCTACACCTTC
once | - | 14 | TRBJ1-4 | TRBV5-1 | CASSLEGPNEKLFF | TGCGCCAGCAGCTTGGAGGGGCCTAATGAAAAACTGTTTTTT
- | TRBD1 | 17 | TRBJ2-5 | TRBV7-9 | CASSLPPRTGGQETQYF | TGTGCCAGCAGCTTACCCCCCAGGACAGGGGGCCAAGAGACCCAGTACTTC
few | - | 15 | TRBJ2-1 | TRBV12-1 | CASSFAGTIYNEQFF | TGTGCCAGCAGCTTTGCCGGGACAATCTACAATGAGCAGTTCTTC
- | - | 13 | TRBJ1-4 | TRBV5-1 | CASSPEGYEKLFF | TGCGCCAGCAGCCCCGAGGGATATGAAAAACTGTTTTTT
- | TRBD2 | 16 | TRBJ2-1 | TRBV5-1 | CASSSTTSGRRNEQFF | TGCGCCAGCAGCTCAACGACTAGCGGGAGGCGAAATGAGCAGTTCTTC
- | - | 11 | TRBJ2-7 | TRBV2 | CASSGGNEQYF | TGTGCCAGCAGTGGAGGGAACGAGCAGTACTTC
- | - | 16 | TRBJ1-5 | TRBV4-1 | CASSQAPAGDNQPQHF | TGCGCCAGCAGCCAAGCCCCGGCAGGGGACAATCAGCCCCAGCATTTT
- | - | 13 | TRBJ2-5 | TRBV11-3 | CASSLQRRETQYF | TGTGCCAGCAGCTTACAACGGAGGGAGACCCAGTACTTC
- | - | 15 | TRBJ1-6 | TRBV6-4 | CASSDSIGGNSPLHF | TGTGCCAGCAGTGACTCGATTGGGGGCAATTCACCCCTCCACTTT
- | - | 15 | TRBJ1-2 | TRBV2 | CASSERWTGHYGYTF | TGTGCCAGCAGTGAAAGATGGACTGGACACTATGGCTACACCTTC
- | - | 14 | TRBJ1-4 | TRBV10-1 | CASSEQAEGEKLFF | TGCGCCAGCAGTGAGCAGGCCGAGGGTGAAAAACTGTTTTTT
- | - | 15 | TRBJ1-2 | TRBV5-6 | CASSLRRYATGGYTF | TGTGCCAGCAGCTTGCGCAGGTACGCTACAGGAGGCTACACCTTC
- | TRBD1 | 15 | TRBJ1-1 | TRBV5-6 | CASSLAGTGPTEAFF | TGTGCCAGCAGCTTGGCCGGGACAGGGCCCACTGAAGCTTTCTTT
- | - | 14 | TRBJ1-5 | TRBV20-1 | CSASRAGYNQPQHF | TGCAGTGCTAGTCGGGCAGGGTACAATCAGCCCCAGCATTTT